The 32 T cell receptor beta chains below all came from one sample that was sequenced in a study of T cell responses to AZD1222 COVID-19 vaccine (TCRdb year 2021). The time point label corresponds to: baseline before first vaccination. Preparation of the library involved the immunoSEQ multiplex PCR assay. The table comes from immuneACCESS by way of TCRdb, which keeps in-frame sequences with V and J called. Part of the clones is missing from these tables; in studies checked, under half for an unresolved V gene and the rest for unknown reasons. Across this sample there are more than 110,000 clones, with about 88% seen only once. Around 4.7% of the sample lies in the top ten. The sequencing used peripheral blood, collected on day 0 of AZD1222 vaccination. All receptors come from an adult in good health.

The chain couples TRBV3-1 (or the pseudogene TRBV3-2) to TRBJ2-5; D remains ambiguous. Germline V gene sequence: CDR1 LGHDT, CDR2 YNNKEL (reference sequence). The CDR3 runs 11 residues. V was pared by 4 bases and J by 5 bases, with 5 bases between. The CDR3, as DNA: TGTGCCAGCAGCCTCCGGGAGACCCAGTACTTC. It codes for CASSLRETQYF.

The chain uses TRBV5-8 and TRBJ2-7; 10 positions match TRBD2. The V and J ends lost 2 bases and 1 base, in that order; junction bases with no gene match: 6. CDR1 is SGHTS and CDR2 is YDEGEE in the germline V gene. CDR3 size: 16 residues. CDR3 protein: CASSFSGRSKSYEQYF. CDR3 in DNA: TGTGCCAGCAGCTTTAGCGGGAGGTCGAAATCCTACGAGCAGTACTTC.

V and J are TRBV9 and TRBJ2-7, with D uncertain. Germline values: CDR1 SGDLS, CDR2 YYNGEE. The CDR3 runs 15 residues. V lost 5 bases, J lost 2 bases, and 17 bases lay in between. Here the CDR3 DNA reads TGTGCCAGCAGGGATACTGTTGCTCATCCCTACGAGCAGTACTTC. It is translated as CASRDTVAHPYEQYF.

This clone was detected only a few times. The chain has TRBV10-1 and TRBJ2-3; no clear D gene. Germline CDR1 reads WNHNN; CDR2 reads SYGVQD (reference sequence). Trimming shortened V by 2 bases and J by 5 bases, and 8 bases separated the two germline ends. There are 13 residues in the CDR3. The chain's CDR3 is CASSEPWLDTQYF. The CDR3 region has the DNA TGCGCCAGCAGTGAGCCTTGGTTAGATACGCAGTATTTT.

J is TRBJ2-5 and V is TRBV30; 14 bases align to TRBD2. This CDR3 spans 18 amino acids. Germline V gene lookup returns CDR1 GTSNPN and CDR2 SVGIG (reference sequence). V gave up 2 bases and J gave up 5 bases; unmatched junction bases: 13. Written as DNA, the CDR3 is TGTGCCTGGAGTATAACCCGGACTAGCGGGAGGCGGGGGGAGACCCAGTACTTC. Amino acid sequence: CAWSITRTSGRRGETQYF. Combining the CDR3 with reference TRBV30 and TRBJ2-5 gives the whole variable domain SQTIHQWPATLVQPVGSPLSLECTVEGTSNPNLYWYRQAAGRGLQLLFYSVGIGQISSEVPQNLSASRPQDRQFILSSKKLLLSDSGFYLCAWSITRTSGRRGETQYFGPGTRLLVL.

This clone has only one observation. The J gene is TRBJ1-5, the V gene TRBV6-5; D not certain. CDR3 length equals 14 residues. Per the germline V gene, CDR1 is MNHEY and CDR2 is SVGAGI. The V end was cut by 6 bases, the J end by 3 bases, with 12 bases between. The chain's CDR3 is CASSRTVVNQPQHF. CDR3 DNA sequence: TGTGCCAGCAGCCGGACGGTGGTCAATCAGCCCCAGCATTTT.

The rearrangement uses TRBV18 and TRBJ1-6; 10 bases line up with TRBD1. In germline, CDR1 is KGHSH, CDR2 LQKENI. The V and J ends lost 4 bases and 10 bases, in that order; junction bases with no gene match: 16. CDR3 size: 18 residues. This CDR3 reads CASSLTGQGLYYESPLHF. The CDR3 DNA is TGTGCCAGCTCACTTACGGGACAGGGGCTCTATTATGAATCACCCCTCCACTTT.

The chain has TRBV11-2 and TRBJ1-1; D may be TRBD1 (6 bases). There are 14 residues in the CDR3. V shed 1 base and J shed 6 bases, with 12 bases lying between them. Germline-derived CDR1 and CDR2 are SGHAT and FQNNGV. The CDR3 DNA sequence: TGTGCCAGCAGCTTAGGAACTTACAGGGCTGAAGCTTTCTTT. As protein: CASSLGTYRAEAFF. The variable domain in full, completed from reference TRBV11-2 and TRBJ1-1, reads EAGVAQSPRYKIIEKRQSVAFWCNPISGHATLYWYQQILGQGPKLLIQFQNNGVVDDSQLPKDRFSAERLKGVDSTLKIQPAKLEDSAVYLCASSLGTYRAEAFFGQGTRLTVV.

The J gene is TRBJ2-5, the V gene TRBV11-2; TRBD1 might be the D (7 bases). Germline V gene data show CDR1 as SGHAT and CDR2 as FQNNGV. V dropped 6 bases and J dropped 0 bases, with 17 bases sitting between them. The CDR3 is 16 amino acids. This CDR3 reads CASSPGQGGYQETQYF. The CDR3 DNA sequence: TGTGCCAGCAGTCCCGGGCAGGGGGGATACCAAGAGACCCAGTACTTC.

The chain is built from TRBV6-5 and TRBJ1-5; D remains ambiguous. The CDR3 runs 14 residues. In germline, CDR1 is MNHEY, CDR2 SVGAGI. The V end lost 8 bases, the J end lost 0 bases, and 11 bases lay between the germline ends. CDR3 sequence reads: CASGTGISNQPQHF. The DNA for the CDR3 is TGTGCCAGCGGAACGGGGATTAGCAATCAGCCCCAGCATTTT.

CDR3 bases: TGCGCCAGCAGCTCGGGACAGACCCTCTATGGCTACACCTTC. Translation: CASSSGQTLYGYTF. The rearrangement links TRBV5-1 to TRBJ1-2; 7 bases are a match to TRBD1. The V and J ends lost 3 bases and 4 bases, in that order; junction bases with no gene match: 6. The CDR3 has 14 residues. Germline V gene sequence: CDR1 SGHRS, CDR2 YFSETQ.

The CDR3 DNA reads as TGTGCCAGCACATGGGGGAACGAGGACCACGAGCAGTACTTC. It is translated as CASTWGNEDHEQYF. V is TRBV6-5 and J is TRBJ2-7, with D perhaps being TRBD1 or TRBD2 (5 bases each). The CDR3 is 14 amino acids. Trimming removed 7 bases from V and 5 bases from J, with 18 bases in between. The germline gives CDR1 MNHEY, CDR2 SVGAGI.

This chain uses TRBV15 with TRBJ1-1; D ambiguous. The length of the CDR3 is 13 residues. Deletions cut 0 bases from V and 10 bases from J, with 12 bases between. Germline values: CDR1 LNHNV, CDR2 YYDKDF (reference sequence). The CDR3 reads CATSRDYRERAFF. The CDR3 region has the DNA TGTGCCACCAGCAGAGATTATCGCGAGAGAGCTTTCTTT.

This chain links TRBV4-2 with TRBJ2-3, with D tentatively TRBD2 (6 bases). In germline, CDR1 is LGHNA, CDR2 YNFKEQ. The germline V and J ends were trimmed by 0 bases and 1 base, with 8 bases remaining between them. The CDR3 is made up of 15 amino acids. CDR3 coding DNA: TGTGCCAGCAGCCAAGAGACTAGACGCACAGATACGCAGTATTTT. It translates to CASSQETRRTDTQYF.

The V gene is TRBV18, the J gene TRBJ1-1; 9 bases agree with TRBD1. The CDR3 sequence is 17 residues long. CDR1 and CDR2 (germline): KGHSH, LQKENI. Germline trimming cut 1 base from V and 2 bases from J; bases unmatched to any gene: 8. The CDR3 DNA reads TGTGCCAGCTCACCACAGCTCCTGGGACAGGGAAACACTGAAGCTTTCTTT. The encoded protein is CASSPQLLGQGNTEAFF.

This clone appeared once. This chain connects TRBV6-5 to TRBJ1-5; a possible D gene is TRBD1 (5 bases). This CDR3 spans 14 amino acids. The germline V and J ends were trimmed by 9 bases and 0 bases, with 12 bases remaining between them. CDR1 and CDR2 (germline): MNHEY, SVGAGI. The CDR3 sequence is CASAREISNQPQHF. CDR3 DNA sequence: TGTGCCAGTGCCAGGGAGATTAGCAATCAGCCCCAGCATTTT.

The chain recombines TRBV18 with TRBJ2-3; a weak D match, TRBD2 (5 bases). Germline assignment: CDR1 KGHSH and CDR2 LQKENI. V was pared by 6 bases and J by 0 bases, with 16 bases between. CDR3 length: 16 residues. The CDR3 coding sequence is TGTGCCAGCTCCCGTCGCCTGAGGGAAAGCACAGATACGCAGTATTTT. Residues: CASSRRLRESTDTQYF. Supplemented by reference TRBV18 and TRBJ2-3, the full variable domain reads NAGVMQNPRHLVRRRGQEARLRCSPMKGHSHVYWYRQLPEEGLKFMVYLQKENIIDESGMPKERFSAEFPKEGPSILRIQQVVRGDSAAYFCASSRRLRESTDTQYFGPGTRLTVL.

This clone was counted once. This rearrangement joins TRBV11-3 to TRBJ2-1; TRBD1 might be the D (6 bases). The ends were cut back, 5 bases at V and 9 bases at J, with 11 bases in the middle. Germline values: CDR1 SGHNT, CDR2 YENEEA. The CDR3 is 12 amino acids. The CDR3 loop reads CASSQGFSEQFF. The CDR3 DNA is TGTGCCAGCAGCCAGGGGTTTAGTGAGCAGTTCTTC.

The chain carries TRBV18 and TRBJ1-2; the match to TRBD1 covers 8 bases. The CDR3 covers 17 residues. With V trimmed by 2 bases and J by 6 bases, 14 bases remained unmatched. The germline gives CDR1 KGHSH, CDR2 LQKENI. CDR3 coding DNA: TGTGCCAGCTCACCATCTCCGGGACAGGCGGGGGCGGATGGCTACACCTTC. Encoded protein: CASSPSPGQAGADGYTF.

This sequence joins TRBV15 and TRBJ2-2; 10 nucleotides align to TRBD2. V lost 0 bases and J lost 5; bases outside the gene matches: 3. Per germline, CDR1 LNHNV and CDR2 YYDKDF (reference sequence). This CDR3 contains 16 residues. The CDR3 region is CATSRDPGLATGELFF. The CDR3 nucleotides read TGTGCCACCAGCAGAGACCCGGGACTAGCGACCGGGGAGCTGTTTTTT.

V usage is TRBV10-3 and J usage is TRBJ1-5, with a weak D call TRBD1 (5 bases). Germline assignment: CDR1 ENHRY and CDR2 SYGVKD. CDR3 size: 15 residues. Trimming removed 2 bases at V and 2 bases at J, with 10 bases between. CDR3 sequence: CAISERGEGNQPQHF. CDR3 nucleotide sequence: TGTGCCATCAGTGAGCGAGGGGAAGGCAATCAGCCCCAGCATTTT.

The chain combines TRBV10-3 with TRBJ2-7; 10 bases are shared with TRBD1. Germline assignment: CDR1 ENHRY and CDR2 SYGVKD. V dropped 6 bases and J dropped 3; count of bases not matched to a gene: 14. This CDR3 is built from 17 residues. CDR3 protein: CAISDSMRTGGSYEQYF. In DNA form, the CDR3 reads TGTGCCATCAGCGATTCGATGAGGACAGGGGGTAGCTACGAGCAGTACTTC.

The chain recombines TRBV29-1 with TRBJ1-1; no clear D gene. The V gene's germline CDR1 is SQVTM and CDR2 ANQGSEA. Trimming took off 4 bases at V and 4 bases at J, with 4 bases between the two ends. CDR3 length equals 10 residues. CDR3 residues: CSVGFTEAFF. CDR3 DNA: TGCAGCGTTGGTTTCACTGAAGCTTTCTTT.

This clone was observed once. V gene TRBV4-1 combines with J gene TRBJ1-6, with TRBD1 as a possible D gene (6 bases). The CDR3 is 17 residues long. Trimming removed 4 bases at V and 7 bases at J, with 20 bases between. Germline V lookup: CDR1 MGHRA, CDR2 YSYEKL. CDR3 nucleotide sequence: TGCGCCAGCAGCCTAGTAGGGGGACTCCGGGTGAATTCACCCCTCCACTTT. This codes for CASSLVGGLRVNSPLHF.

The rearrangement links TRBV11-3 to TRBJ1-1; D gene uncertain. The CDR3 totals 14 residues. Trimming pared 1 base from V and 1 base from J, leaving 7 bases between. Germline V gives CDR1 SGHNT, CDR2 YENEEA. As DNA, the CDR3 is TGTGCCAGCAGCTTAGGGAGGGCGAACACTGAAGCTTTCTTT. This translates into CASSLGRANTEAFF.

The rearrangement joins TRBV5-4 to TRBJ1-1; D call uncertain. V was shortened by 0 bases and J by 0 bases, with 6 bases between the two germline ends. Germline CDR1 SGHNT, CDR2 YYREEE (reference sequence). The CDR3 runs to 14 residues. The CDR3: CASSLVELNTEAFF. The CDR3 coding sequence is TGTGCCAGCAGCTTGGTGGAGCTGAACACTGAAGCTTTCTTT.

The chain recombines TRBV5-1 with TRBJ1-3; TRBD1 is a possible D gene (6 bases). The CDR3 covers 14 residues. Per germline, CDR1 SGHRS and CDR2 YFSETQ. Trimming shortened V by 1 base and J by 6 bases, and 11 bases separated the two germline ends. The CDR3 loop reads CASSLQGMENTIYF. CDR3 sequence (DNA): TGCGCCAGCAGCTTGCAGGGGATGGAAAACACCATATATTTT. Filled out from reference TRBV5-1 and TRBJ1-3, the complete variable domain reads KAGVTQTPRYLIKTRGQQVTLSCSPISGHRSVSWYQQTPGQGLQFLFEYFSETQRNKGNFPGRFSGRQFSNSRSEMNVSTLELGDSALYLCASSLQGMENTIYFGEGSWLTVV.

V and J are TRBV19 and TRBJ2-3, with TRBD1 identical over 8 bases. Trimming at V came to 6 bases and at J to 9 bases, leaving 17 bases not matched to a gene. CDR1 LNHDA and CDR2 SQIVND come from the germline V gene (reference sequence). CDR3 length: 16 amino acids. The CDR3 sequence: CASRPDSTGDSITQYF. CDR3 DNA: TGTGCCAGTAGGCCTGATTCGACAGGGGACTCTATCACGCAGTATTTT.

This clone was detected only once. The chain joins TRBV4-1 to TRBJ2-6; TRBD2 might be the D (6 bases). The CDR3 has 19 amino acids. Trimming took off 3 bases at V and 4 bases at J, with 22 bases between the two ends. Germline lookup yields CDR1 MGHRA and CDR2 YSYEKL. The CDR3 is CASSHQRAGPESGANVLTF. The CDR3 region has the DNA TGCGCCAGCAGCCACCAAAGGGCGGGGCCGGAAAGCGGGGCCAACGTCCTGACTTTC.

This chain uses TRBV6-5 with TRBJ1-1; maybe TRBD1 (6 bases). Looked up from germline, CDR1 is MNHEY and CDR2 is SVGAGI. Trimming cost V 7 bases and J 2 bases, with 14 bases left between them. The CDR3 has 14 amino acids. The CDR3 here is CASNNPGQNTEAFF. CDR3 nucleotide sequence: TGTGCCAGCAATAATCCGGGACAAAACACTGAAGCTTTCTTT.

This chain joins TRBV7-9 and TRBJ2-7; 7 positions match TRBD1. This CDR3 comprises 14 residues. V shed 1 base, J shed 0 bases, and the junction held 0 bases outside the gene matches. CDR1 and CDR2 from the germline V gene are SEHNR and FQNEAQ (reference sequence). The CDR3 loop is CASSLGDSSYEQYF. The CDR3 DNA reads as TGTGCCAGCAGCTTAGGGGACAGCTCCTACGAGCAGTACTTC.

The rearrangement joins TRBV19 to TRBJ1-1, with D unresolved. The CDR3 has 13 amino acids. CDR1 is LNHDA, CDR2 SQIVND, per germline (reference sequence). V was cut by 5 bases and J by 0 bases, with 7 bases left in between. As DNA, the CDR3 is TGTGCCAGTAGTTCCAATCTGAACACTGAAGCTTTCTTT. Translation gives CASSSNLNTEAFF.